The sample holds a few counts of the clone carrying this T cell receptor beta chain. This sample was taken from a study of cytomegalovirus exposure and HLA in healthy donors. The primer mix had 60 Vbeta and 13 Jbeta primers. Measured with immunoSEQ multiplex PCR; TCRdb has only the in-frame clones, and not every one. The table records about 98,000 clones, more than 60% of them present only once. The germline gives CDR1 MGHDK, CDR2 SYGVNS. The length of the CDR3 is 12 residues. V was clipped by 3 bases and J by 13 bases, with 16 bases between them. Donors likely had unrecorded immune exposures despite being nominally healthy when sampled.

J is TRBJ2-7 and V is TRBV25-1, with D perhaps TRBD1 (6 bases). The TCR originated in a man in his fifties or sixties in good health and CMV-seropositive. The sequencing sample was made of PBMCs. CDR3 residues: CASSEQGSPFYF. The CDR3 nucleotides are TGTGCCAGCAGTGAGCAGGGGTCCCCTTTCTACTTC.